A selection of T cell receptor beta chains follows, all from one sample in a study of shared clonotypes between healthy human individuals. Profiled with immunoSEQ multiplex PCR; TCRdb holds only in-frame clones, not every one. The table has some 2,000,000 clones, over 85% seen once; the top ten hold about 0.13%. Sequenced: naive CD4+ T cells sorted from blood. These receptor sequences come from a man younger than 30 in good health. CDR3s include the opening cysteine and the closing phenylalanine or tryptophan. D genes are given only for firm matches. Only part of the rows carry a size: once, few, many, or a class if the clone is expanded.

clone_size	v_call	j_call	d_call	cdr3_aa	cdr3_nt
-	TRBV7-8	TRBJ2-1	-	CASSSELGRNYNEQFF	TGTGCCAGCAGCTCCGAGTTAGGGCGGAACTACAATGAGCAGTTCTTC
-	TRBV5-4	TRBJ2-7	TRBD2	CASSRTSGTPYEQYF	TGTGCCAGCAGCCGGACTAGCGGGACCCCCTACGAGCAGTACTTC
-	TRBV6-5	TRBJ2-3	TRBD2	CASRGLAGYTDTQYF	TGTGCCAGCAGGGGACTAGCGGGGTACACAGATACGCAGTATTTT
-	TRBV10-1	TRBJ2-2	-	CASSNAGGTGELFF	TGCGCCAGCAGTAACGCTGGGGGAACCGGGGAGCTGTTTTTT
once	TRBV6-6	TRBJ1-4	-	CASRQGSEKLFF	TGTGCCAGCAGACAGGGTTCTGAAAAACTGTTTTTT
-	TRBV7-2	TRBJ1-1	-	CASSLWGGQTYEAFF	TGTGCCAGCAGCTTATGGGGTGGACAGACCTATGAAGCTTTCTTT
-	TRBV18	TRBJ2-7	-	CASSPRGQGLYEQYF	TGTGCCAGCTCACCACGGGGGCAGGGTCTGTACGAGCAGTACTTC
-	TRBV9	TRBJ1-4	-	CASSARETANEKLFF	TGTGCCAGCAGCGCCCGTGAGACAGCAAATGAAAAACTGTTTTTT
-	TRBV18	TRBJ1-6	TRBD1	CASSPDRGNSPLHF	TGTGCCAGCTCACCGGACAGGGGAAATTCACCCCTCCACTTT
-	TRBV9	TRBJ2-2	TRBD2	CASSVNPSGALDTGELFF	TGTGCCAGCAGCGTAAACCCCAGCGGGGCGTTGGACACCGGGGAGCTGTTTTTT
-	TRBV5-1	TRBJ2-7	-	CASSLERGEQYF	TGCGCCAGCAGCTTGGAAAGGGGGGAGCAGTACTTC
-	TRBV18	TRBJ1-4	-	CASSPVRTNEKLFF	TGTGCCAGCTCACCAGTCAGAACTAATGAAAAACTGTTTTTT
-	TRBV4-3	TRBJ2-4	-	CASSQDLAAKNIQYF	TGCGCCAGCAGCCAAGATTTGGCGGCCAAAAACATTCAGTACTTC
-	TRBV6-5	TRBJ1-1	-	CASSSLWKNTEAFF	TGTGCCAGCAGCTCGCTTTGGAAAAACACTGAAGCTTTCTTT
-	TRBV6-1	TRBJ1-5	-	CASKEGISNQPQHF	TGTGCCAGCAAGGAGGGTATAAGCAATCAGCCCCAGCATTTT
-	TRBV5-4	TRBJ1-1	-	CASSGVNVLRGNTEAFF	TGTGCCAGCAGCGGAGTGAATGTACTCAGGGGTAACACTGAAGCTTTCTTT
-	TRBV6-5	TRBJ2-2	-	CASSRRESGELFF	TGTGCCAGCAGTAGAAGGGAGTCCGGGGAGCTGTTTTTT
-	TRBV9	TRBJ2-1	-	CASSVSPSIYNEQFF	TGTGCCAGCAGCGTAAGTCCTAGCATATACAATGAGCAGTTCTTC
-	TRBV2	TRBJ2-2	-	CASSEIGQRTGELFF	TGTGCCAGCAGTGAAATCGGGCAGCGCACCGGGGAGCTGTTTTTT
-	TRBV29-1	TRBJ1-4	-	CSVLPGQTEKLFF	TGCAGCGTTTTGCCCGGTCAAACCGAAAAACTGTTTTTT
-	TRBV19	TRBJ1-5	TRBD1	CASSSGQGWYQPQHF	TGTGCCAGTAGTTCGGGACAGGGATGGTATCAGCCCCAGCATTTT
-	TRBV7-9	TRBJ2-7	TRBD1	CASSPQGQTPYEQYF	TGTGCCAGCAGCCCCCAGGGACAGACTCCGTACGAGCAGTACTTC
once	TRBV30	TRBJ1-5	-	CAWSGQDSNQPQHF	TGTGCCTGGAGTGGTCAAGATAGCAATCAGCCCCAGCATTTT
-	TRBV28	TRBJ2-7	-	CASTPGSRAYEQYF	TGTGCCAGCACTCCCGGTTCCAGGGCCTACGAGCAGTACTTC
-	TRBV6-6	TRBJ1-2	TRBD1	CASRTGTGDGYTF	TGTGCCAGCAGAACCGGGACAGGGGATGGCTACACCTTC
-	TRBV20-1	TRBJ2-7	-	CSVGGDHF	TGCAGTGTAGGGGGGGACCACTTC
-	TRBV5-1	TRBJ1-3	-	CASSFPQEPMSGNTIYF	TGCGCCAGCAGCTTCCCGCAGGAACCAATGTCTGGAAACACCATATATTTT
once	TRBV7-2	TRBJ2-5	TRBD2	CASSRSGSETQYF	TGTGCCAGCAGTCGTAGCGGGAGTGAGACCCAGTACTTC
-	TRBV6-5	TRBJ1-1	TRBD1	CASSRQGAGTEAFF	TGTGCCAGCAGTCGACAGGGGGCCGGCACTGAAGCTTTCTTT
-	TRBV5-1	TRBJ2-3	TRBD2	CASSFHQGSGRSTDTQYF	TGCGCCAGCAGCTTCCACCAGGGTAGCGGGAGGAGCACAGATACGCAGTATTTT
-	TRBV19	TRBJ2-1	-	CASSMTFYNEQFF	TGTGCCAGTAGTATGACCTTCTACAATGAGCAGTTCTTC
-	TRBV28	TRBJ1-4	-	CASSSIATNEKLFF	TGTGCCAGCAGTTCTATAGCAACTAATGAAAAACTGTTTTTT
-	TRBV28	TRBJ2-7	TRBD1	CASSYRDRGLYEQYF	TGTGCCAGCAGCTACCGGGACAGGGGTCTCTACGAGCAGTACTTC
-	TRBV6-1	TRBJ2-1	TRBD2	CASSEVRDYAYNEQFF	TGTGCCAGCAGTGAAGTCCGGGACTACGCCTACAATGAGCAGTTCTTC
once	TRBV18	TRBJ2-2	-	CASSPQGSGELFF	TGTGCCAGCTCACCGCAGGGGTCCGGGGAGCTGTTTTTT
-	TRBV6-5	TRBJ1-2	-	CASSPINGYTF	TGTGCCAGCAGCCCGATTAATGGCTACACCTTC
-	TRBV10-2	TRBJ1-1	-	CASSELGVGDTEAFF	TGCGCCAGCAGTGAGTTGGGGGTCGGGGACACTGAAGCTTTCTTT
once	TRBV19	TRBJ1-1	-	CASSISQKAFF	TGTGCCAGTAGTATCTCCCAGAAAGCTTTCTTT
once	TRBV19	TRBJ2-3	-	CASSIDARYTDTQYF	TGTGCCAGTAGTATAGACGCACGGTACACAGATACGCAGTATTTT
-	TRBV5-1	TRBJ1-1	-	CASSLEGERTEAFF	TGCGCCAGCAGCTTAGAGGGGGAGAGGACTGAAGCTTTCTTT
-	TRBV5-5	TRBJ1-2	TRBD1	CASSRFGTGVKNYGYTF	TGTGCCAGCAGCAGGTTCGGGACAGGAGTAAAGAACTATGGCTACACCTTC
-	TRBV5-1	TRBJ2-2	-	CASSLVMGTGELFF	TGCGCCAGCAGCTTAGTGATGGGAACCGGGGAGCTGTTTTTT
-	TRBV5-1	TRBJ2-5	-	CASSLALGTQYF	TGCGCCAGCAGCTTGGCCCTAGGGACCCAGTACTTC
-	TRBV2	TRBJ1-4	-	CASRTDATNEKLFF	TGTGCCAGCAGGACAGATGCAACTAATGAAAAACTGTTTTTT
-	TRBV21-1	TRBJ2-7	-	CASSLGLVVGEQYF	TGTGCCAGCAGCTTGGGGCTGGTGGTTGGCGAGCAGTACTTC